This TCR beta chain was recovered during a study of T cell changes during pregnancy in multiple sclerosis. The CDR3 runs to 16 residues. V shed 5 bases and J 10 bases; nucleotides not matched to a gene: 17. Germline values: CDR1 SGHTA, CDR2 FQGTGA. The table came from immunoSEQ multiplex PCR; TCRdb's copy has only in-frame clones and leaves some out. The profile shows more than 30,000 clones, approximately 90% of them singletons. The receptor comes from a female donor with multiple sclerosis, enrolled in a pregnancy study. The input for sequencing was CD8+ T cells from peripheral blood mononuclear cells, taken in the first trimester of pregnancy. This chain links TRBV7-3 with TRBJ2-1; TRBD1 matches at 7 bases. The CDR3 nucleotides are TGTGCCAGCAGCCCACAACCGGGACAGCCCCCCTGGGAGCAGTTCTTC. It encodes CASSPQPGQPPWEQFF.